This passage covers 19 T cell receptor beta chains from one sample sequenced in a study of blood T cell repertoires in COVID-19. The table came from immunoSEQ multiplex PCR; TCRdb's copy has only in-frame clones and leaves some out. Of about 50,000 clones listed, 80% to 90% are singletons. The sample was peripheral blood. The receptors shown here come from a human donor in a cohort sampled during active COVID-19. The donor label of this sample is uncertain.

This clone was found a few times. The gene calls are TRBV7-9 and TRBJ1-1; D gene ambiguous. Trimming took 3 bases from V and 8 from J, leaving 13 bases between them. The CDR3 is 13 residues long. CDR1 is SEHNR, CDR2 FQNEAQ, per germline (reference sequence). CDR3 protein: CASSLGVGREAFF. DNA of the CDR3: TGTGCCAGCAGCTTGGGAGTTGGGAGAGAAGCTTTCTTT.

The rearrangement uses TRBV19 and TRBJ2-2, with 9 nucleotides matching TRBD2. The V segment lost 3 bases and the J segment 8 bases; nucleotides outside the gene matches: 10. Germline V CDR1 and CDR2: LNHDA, SQIVND (reference sequence). CDR3 length: 16 amino acids. The CDR3 loop reads CASSMDPGTSLGELFF. CDR3 sequence (DNA): TGTGCCAGTAGTATGGACCCCGGGACTAGCTTGGGGGAGCTGTTTTTT.

V usage is TRBV6-6 and J usage is TRBJ1-5; the D is unclear. Germline V gene sequence: CDR1 MNHNY, CDR2 SVGAGI (reference sequence). Trimming took off 6 bases at V and 2 bases at J, with 11 bases between the two ends. The CDR3 spans 14 residues. The CDR3 region has the DNA TGTGCCAGCAGCCCTACTTCACGCAATCAGCCCCAGCATTTT. Translation gives CASSPTSRNQPQHF.

This chain links TRBV2 with TRBJ2-3, with 7 bases that match TRBD1. The V gene's germline CDR1 is SNHLY and CDR2 FYNNEI. The CDR3 is made up of 15 amino acids. Losses at the gene ends were 6 bases for V and 1 base for J; bases not matched to a gene: 7. Here the CDR3 reads CASRYIQGGTDTQYF. DNA of the CDR3: TGTGCCAGCAGGTACATTCAGGGGGGCACAGATACGCAGTATTTT.

This clone appeared a single time. V usage is TRBV6-1 and J usage is TRBJ2-7, with 9 bases identical to TRBD2. The CDR3 runs 16 residues. J gave up 2 bases and V 1 base, and 6 bases lay outside the gene matches. CDR1 and CDR2 from the germline V gene are MNHNS and SASEGT. The CDR3 DNA reads TGTGCCAGCAGTGAAGACGGAGCGGGGGGTGCCTACGAGCAGTACTTC. Residues: CASSEDGAGGAYEQYF.

The chain has TRBV7-3 and TRBJ1-2; 12 bases match TRBD1. The CDR3 consists of 15 residues. Germline CDR1 is SGHTA and CDR2 is FQGTGA. The junction had 2 bases not matched to a gene; V was cut back by 0 bases and J by 6 bases. CDR3 region: CASSLTGTGGDGYTF. The CDR3 DNA follows: TGTGCCAGCAGCTTAACCGGGACAGGGGGCGATGGCTACACCTTC. Full variable domain (outside the CDR3, taken from reference TRBV7-3 and TRBJ1-2): GAGVSQTPSNKVTEKGKYVELRCDPISGHTALYWYRQSLGQGPEFLIYFQGTGAADDSGLPNDRFFAVRPEGSVSTLKIQRTERGDSAVYLCASSLTGTGGDGYTFGSGTRLTVV.

The chain joins TRBV9 to TRBJ1-3; perhaps TRBD1 as D (5 bases). Trimming removed 0 bases from V and 0 bases from J, with 7 bases in between. The CDR3 length is 15 residues. Germline V lookup: CDR1 SGDLS, CDR2 YYNGEE. The CDR3 DNA reads as TGTGCCAGCAGCGTAGGGGGGGGCTCTGGAAACACCATATATTTT. Translated: CASSVGGGSGNTIYF.

The J gene is TRBJ2-7, the V gene TRBV7-2; TRBD2 aligns across 8 bases. The CDR3 consists of 11 residues. With 8 bases clipped from V and 4 bases from J, the junction kept 1 base outside the gene matches. The germline gives CDR1 SGHTA, CDR2 FQGNSA. CDR3 residues: CASREGYEQYF. The CDR3 DNA reads as TGTGCCAGCCGGGAGGGGTACGAGCAGTACTTC.

This chain links TRBV28 with TRBJ1-3; 7 bases are shared with TRBD1. The length of the CDR3 is 15 residues. The germline CDR1 and CDR2 sequences are MDHEN and SYDVKM. Trimming at V came to 4 bases and at J to 4 bases, leaving 7 bases not matched to a gene. The chain's CDR3 is CASSSQGVEGNTIYF. The DNA for the CDR3 is TGTGCCAGCAGTTCTCAGGGGGTTGAAGGAAACACCATATATTTT.

This clone appeared a single time. The chain employs TRBV3-1 (or the pseudogene TRBV3-2) and TRBJ1-3; D ambiguous. Germline V gene data show CDR1 as LGHDT and CDR2 as YNNKEL (reference sequence). The V end lost 0 bases, the J end lost 6 bases, and 15 bases lay between the germline ends. CDR3 length equals 16 residues. The CDR3 DNA follows: TGTGCCAGCAGCCAAGACTTGGGAGTATTTGTAAACACCATATATTTT. This translates into CASSQDLGVFVNTIYF.

The chain joins TRBV6-2 or TRBV6-3 to TRBJ2-1; 9 bases fit TRBD2. The length of the CDR3 is 16 residues. Germline CDR1 and CDR2: MNHEY and SVGEGT. V shed 2 bases and J 8 bases; nucleotides not matched to a gene: 10. CDR3 bases: TGTGCCAGCAGTTACGAGGCGGGGGGGCTGGTGGATGAGCAGTTCTTC. Protein product: CASSYEAGGLVDEQFF.

The rearrangement uses TRBV9 and TRBJ1-6; tentative D call: TRBD1 (5 bases). CDR3 length equals 15 residues. Trimming took off 4 bases at V and 2 bases at J, with 10 bases between the two ends. Looked up from germline, CDR1 is SGDLS and CDR2 is YYNGEE. CDR3 sequence reads: CASSLGLAYNSPLHF. In DNA, the CDR3 is TGTGCCAGCAGCCTGGGACTGGCCTATAATTCACCCCTCCACTTT.

The V call is TRBV5-1, the J call TRBJ2-1, with 9 bases fitting TRBD2. The CDR3 has 16 amino acids. CDR1 SGHRS and CDR2 YFSETQ come from the germline V gene. V gave up 3 bases and J gave up 6 bases; unmatched junction bases: 10. The CDR3 region has the DNA TGCGCCAGCAGCTCGGTTGGACTAGCGATCGTCAATGAGCAGTTCTTC. As protein: CASSSVGLAIVNEQFF.

The rearrangement joins TRBV18 to TRBJ2-7; a weak D match, TRBD2 (6 bases). The CDR3 spans 13 residues. CDR1 and CDR2 from the germline V gene are KGHSH and LQKENI. V lost 3 bases, J lost 7 bases, and 13 bases lay in between. CDR3 sequence: CASSPRDWGEQYF. CDR3 in DNA: TGTGCCAGCTCACCTAGGGACTGGGGGGAGCAGTACTTC.

A single count supports this clone. This sequence joins TRBV5-6 and TRBJ2-4, with 9 bases identical to TRBD2. Germline loops: CDR1 SGHDT, CDR2 YYEEEE. V lost 4 bases, J lost 4 bases, and 9 bases stayed unmatched. This CDR3 comprises 16 residues. In DNA form, the CDR3 reads TGTGCCAGCAGCCTTCTCAGCGGGGGGAATAAAAACATTCAGTACTTC. It encodes CASSLLSGGNKNIQYF.

This rearrangement joins TRBV7-9 to TRBJ2-3, with D hard to call. Germline V gives CDR1 SEHNR, CDR2 FQNEAQ (reference sequence). Trimming took off 5 bases at V and 3 bases at J, with 3 bases between the two ends. The length of the CDR3 is 11 residues. In nucleotides, the CDR3 is TGTGCCAGCAGCGTAACAGATACGCAGTATTTT. The encoded protein is CASSVTDTQYF.

This chain links TRBV12-3 or TRBV12-4 with TRBJ1-2; maybe TRBD1 (5 bases). The CDR3 length is 12 residues. Trimming removed 3 bases at V and 4 bases at J, with 6 bases between. CDR3 loop: CASSFGGYGYTF. CDR3 coding DNA: TGTGCCAGCAGTTTCGGGGGCTATGGCTACACCTTC.

The rearrangement joins TRBV7-2 to TRBJ2-5; TRBD1 agrees at 9 bases. V shed 5 bases, J shed 5 bases, and the junction held 12 bases outside the gene matches. Germline values: CDR1 SGHTA, CDR2 FQGNSA. This CDR3 is built from 16 residues. The CDR3 sequence is CASSPGTGNIRETQYF. The DNA of the CDR3 is TGTGCCAGCAGCCCCGGGACAGGGAATATTAGGGAGACCCAGTACTTC. The whole variable domain, filled in from reference TRBV7-2 and TRBJ2-5, reads GAGVSQSPSNKVTEKGKDVELRCDPISGHTALYWYRQSLGQGLEFLIYFQGNSAPDKSGLPSDRFSAERTGGSVSTLTIQRTQQEDSAVYLCASSPGTGNIRETQYFGPGTRLLVL.

This clone has only one observation. This chain uses TRBV7-8 with TRBJ2-7; 11 bases fit TRBD1. Trimming cost V 8 bases and J 2 bases; bases outside gene matches: 8. Germline V gene lookup returns CDR1 SGHVS and CDR2 FQNEAQ. The CDR3 spans 15 residues. The DNA for the CDR3 is TGTGCCAGCTTACCTCCGGGACAGGGGGCCTACGAGCAGTACTTC. The encoded protein is CASLPPGQGAYEQYF.